This T cell receptor (beta chain) was found in a study of technical replicates of blood from a few donors. Sequenced by immunoSEQ multiplex PCR; TCRdb stores in-frame clones only, minus some. The table shows tens of thousands of clones, with around 95% occurring only once. Germline assignment: CDR1 SGHAT and CDR2 FQNNGV. The CDR3 sequence is 13 residues long. V was clipped by 7 bases and J by 0 bases, with 7 bases between them. The TCR originated in a human donor in good health. The chain employs TRBV11-2 and TRBJ2-1; D is perhaps TRBD2 (5 bases). Sequenced: T cells isolated from PBMCs. CDR3 sequence reads: CASNGVSYNEQFF. CDR3 nucleotide sequence: TGTGCCAGCAACGGGGTCTCCTACAATGAGCAGTTCTTC.